The 11 T cell receptor beta chains listed next were all sequenced from one sample in a study of blood T cells in healthy people across ages. Primers used in a second PCR of about 6 to 11 cycles were a sample-barcoded 5' primer and a J-beta primer mix. TCRdb reanalysed the 5' RACE reads using MiXCR and keeps one entry per CDR3 protein. The repertoire includes about 1.5 million distinct CDR3 sequences, roughly 43% of them detected once, and roughly 3.7% sits in the top ten. Source material: blood. These receptors all come from a woman in her late teens or twenties in good health.

This clonotype was counted between two and nine times. This chain uses TRBV20-1 with TRBJ2-3; weak D call: TRBD2 (5 bases). V was shortened by 6 bases and J by 8 bases, with 12 bases between the two germline ends. Germline assignment: CDR1 DFQATT and CDR2 SNEGSKA (reference sequence). There are 11 residues in the CDR3. The CDR3 region is CSAEDLATQYF. The DNA of the CDR3 is TGCAGTGCGGAGGACTTAGCTACGCAGTATTTT.

The rearrangement joins TRBV10-3 to TRBJ2-7; D not certain. Germline V gene sequence: CDR1 ENHRY, CDR2 SYGVKD. The CDR3 runs to 16 residues. The V end lost 0 bases, the J end lost 0 bases, and 12 bases lay between the germline ends. DNA for the CDR3: TGTGCCATCAGTGAGTCTTGGGTCGGTAGCTCCTACGAGCAGTACTTC. It yields the protein CAISESWVGSSYEQYF.

CDR3 in amino acids: CSASKATNYGYTF. The CDR3 nucleotides are TGCAGTGCTAGTAAGGCAACTAACTATGGCTACACCTTC. The chain has TRBV20-1 and TRBJ1-2; no firm D call. The CDR3 consists of 13 residues. The germline V and J ends were trimmed by 3 bases and 0 bases, with 8 bases remaining between them. From germline, CDR1 is DFQATT and CDR2 SNEGSKA (reference sequence).

The gene calls are TRBV10-3 and TRBJ2-7; D not certain. The DNA end is a closer match to TRBJ2-5, so the J assignment may be wrong. CDR3 length equals 13 residues. The germline V gene encodes CDR1 ENHRY and CDR2 SYGVKD. The CDR3 is CAISGSQEETQYF. CDR3 in DNA: TGTGCCATCAGTGGGTCTCAGGAAGAGACCCAGTACTTC.

J is TRBJ1-2 and V is TRBV7-9; no clear D gene. The CDR3 extends over 16 amino acids. Germline-derived CDR1 and CDR2 are SEHNR and FQNEAQ (reference sequence). Trimming removed 3 bases at V and 1 base at J, with 15 bases between. As DNA, the CDR3 is TGTGCCAGCAGCTTTCAAGACAAGACAAATAACTATGGCTACACCTTC. Its protein product is CASSFQDKTNNYGYTF.

V and J are TRBV3-1 and TRBJ1-4; 8 bases match TRBD1. Germline V lookup: CDR1 LGHDT, CDR2 YNNKEL (reference sequence). The CDR3 loop spans 17 amino acids. V was clipped by 3 bases and J by 4 bases; unmatched bases: 10. CDR3 in amino acids: CASSHTRAGQDNEKLFF. The CDR3 DNA reads TGTGCCAGCAGCCACACCAGAGCGGGACAGGATAATGAAAAACTGTTTTTT. Looking up the rest from reference TRBV3-1 and TRBJ1-4 gives the full variable domain: DTAVSQTPKYLVTQMGNDKSIKCEQNLGHDTMYWYKQDSKKFLKIMFSYNNKELIINETVPNRFSPKSPDKAHLNLHINSLELGDSAVYFCASSHTRAGQDNEKLFFGSGTQLSVL.

The chain carries TRBV2 and TRBJ2-7; D is perhaps TRBD2 (6 bases). This CDR3 comprises 13 residues. The ends were cut back, 4 bases at V and 7 bases at J, with 14 bases in the middle. The germline V gene has CDR1 SNHLY and CDR2 FYNNEI. The CDR3 coding sequence is TGTGCCAGCAGTGGTCCTTCCCGGGAGGAGCAGTACTTC. Translating it yields CASSGPSREEQYF.

This clonotype came up a few times. The rearrangement uses TRBV7-2 and TRBJ1-5; no definite D call. The CDR3 loop spans 15 amino acids. The V end was cut by 2 bases, the J end by 6 bases, with 14 bases between. In germline, CDR1 is SGHTA, CDR2 FQGNSA. CDR3 sequence reads: CASSLSRSGFQPQHF. CDR3 DNA sequence: TGTGCCAGCAGCTTAAGTCGTTCGGGTTTTCAGCCCCAGCATTTT.

This clonotype showed up just a few times. This rearrangement joins TRBV7-2 to TRBJ2-3, with D unclear. The germline CDR1 and CDR2 sequences are SGHTA and FQGNSA. Trimming cost V 2 bases and J 0 bases, with 9 bases left between them. This CDR3 comprises 15 residues. The CDR3 nucleotides are TGTGCCAGCAGCTTAACACTTCTTAGCACAGATACGCAGTATTTT. Its translation: CASSLTLLSTDTQYF.

The chain combines TRBV6-2 or TRBV6-3 with TRBJ1-4; D call uncertain. Trimming stripped 3 bases from V and 1 base from J, with 18 bases between. This CDR3 is 18 amino acids long. Germline-derived CDR1 and CDR2 are MNHEY and SVGEGT. CDR3 sequence reads: CASSYEGKGRGTNEKLFF. CDR3 sequence (DNA): TGTGCCAGCAGTTATGAGGGTAAAGGAAGAGGAACTAATGAAAAACTGTTTTTT.

This clonotype showed up just a few times. V and J are TRBV2 and TRBJ2-5; 7 bases are shared with TRBD2. The germline V gene encodes CDR1 SNHLY and CDR2 FYNNEI. CDR3 length equals 15 residues. The J segment lost 11 bases and the V segment lost 6 bases, leaving 18 bases of the junction unmatched. CDR3 coding DNA: TGTGCCAGCAGCGCGACTAGCAGTACCCTGTGGGAGCAGTACTTC. Residues: CASSATSSTLWEQYF.